This T cell receptor (beta chain) was captured in a study of T-cell reconstitution after alpha-beta-depleted transplantation in children. As it was prepared, the TCRbeta library received unique molecular identifiers. MiXCR, applied by TCRdb to the PCR reads, yields one record per CDR3 protein. The table records 210,000 or so distinct CDR3 sequences, around 9.6% of them present only once. Germline CDR1 and CDR2: SGHAT and FQNNGV. The CDR3 contains 16 residues. Trimming removed 5 bases from V and 5 bases from J; junction bases left unmatched: 12. Sequencing used PBMCs from the stem cell graft donor, obtained from the stem cell graft. This chain connects TRBV11-2 to TRBJ2-5; 9 nucleotides line up with TRBD1. This TCR was recovered from a human donor who donated a stem cell graft to a child with acute lymphoblastic leukemia. The CDR3 DNA reads as TGTGCCAGCAGCATAACCGGGACAGGGAGGCTGGAGACCCAGTACTTC. Amino acids: CASSITGTGRLETQYF.